This record covers a single T cell receptor beta chain. Its specificity is unknown. The source of the sample is a study of T-cell reconstitution after alpha-beta-depleted transplantation in children. The CDR3 consists of 13 residues. J was trimmed by 6 bases and V by 8 bases; bases with no gene match: 8. The authors prepared the TCRbeta library with unique molecular identifiers. Each CDR3 protein is one row after TCRdb ran MiXCR on the PCR reads. Among about 600,000 distinct CDR3 sequences listed, roughly 24% were seen once. Overall study results and limits: Most T-cell counts and diversity one year after the transplant came from T cells that were newly produced. Several hundred graft clones that had expanded were reportedly the source of alpha-beta T cells about two months after transplant.

This chain connects TRBV12-3 or TRBV12-4 to TRBJ2-7; 9 bases agree with TRBD2. This material consisted of PBMCs, mostly from graft donor cells, taken 360 days after TCRalphabeta/CD19-depleted stem cell transplant. The sequence came from a boy younger than two who had a stem cell transplant for acute myeloid leukemia, so the T cells may come from the graft donor. In DNA form, the CDR3 reads TGTGCCAGCGGGGCTAGCGGGGAGCGCGAGCAGTACTTC. Translated: CASGASGEREQYF.